Shown below are 32 T cell receptor beta chains from a single sample sequenced in a study of blood T cell repertoires in COVID-19. Data came from immunoSEQ multiplex PCR; TCRdb stores just in-frame clones and leaves some out. Among roughly 150,000 clones, 80% to 90% were seen once, and the ten largest hold around 14%. The sequenced sample consisted of peripheral blood. These receptors all come from a woman aged 40-49 years with acute or convalescent COVID-19.

The chain uses TRBV7-9 and TRBJ2-7; possibly TRBD1 for D (6 bases). Germline-derived CDR1 and CDR2 are SEHNR and FQNEAQ (reference sequence). Trimming shortened V by 5 bases and J by 6 bases, and 11 bases separated the two germline ends. The CDR3 has 12 residues. This CDR3 reads CASSQGPLEQYF. CDR3 bases: TGTGCCAGCAGCCAGGGGCCCCTCGAGCAGTACTTC.

The genes are TRBV19 and TRBJ2-2; D is ambiguous. Germline V gene sequence: CDR1 LNHDA, CDR2 SQIVND (reference sequence). V was clipped by 6 bases and J by 0 bases, with 11 bases between them. The CDR3 has 15 residues. CDR3 region: CASRHGRANTGELFF. CDR3 bases: TGTGCCAGTAGGCATGGTCGAGCGAACACCGGGGAGCTGTTTTTT.

This clone was picked up one time. The V gene is TRBV24-1, the J gene TRBJ1-5, with a weak D call TRBD1 (5 bases). Germline V gene data show CDR1 as KGHDR and CDR2 as SFDVKD. The CDR3 length is 14 residues. The V gene lost 5 bases and the J gene lost 4 bases, with 11 bases spanning the gap. The CDR3 loop is CATSVSTVNQPQHF. The CDR3 coding sequence is TGTGCCACCAGTGTCTCGACAGTTAATCAGCCCCAGCATTTT.

The genes are TRBV5-3 and TRBJ2-4, with TRBD2 identical over 8 bases. TRBV5-3 is classed as an ORF, of uncertain function. The CDR3 sequence is 18 residues long. V was pared by 4 bases and J by 9 bases, with 21 bases of the junction left unmatched. CDR3 region: CARSSYRTSQIVLGIQYF. CDR3 sequence (DNA): TGTGCCAGAAGCAGTTACCGGACTAGCCAGATCGTGTTGGGCATTCAGTACTTC.

This clone has a single count. CDR3 DNA: TGTGCCAGTAAAGGTAGCAGGGCCAACGAGCAGTACTTC. Its translation: CASKGSRANEQYF. V gene TRBV19 combines with J gene TRBJ2-7; maybe TRBD1 (5 bases). There are 13 residues in the CDR3. The V gene lost 7 bases and the J gene lost 5 bases, with 15 bases spanning the gap. Germline CDR1 and CDR2: LNHDA and SQIVND (reference sequence).

This rearrangement joins TRBV6-5 to TRBJ2-7; TRBD2 might be the D (6 bases). Germline V gives CDR1 MNHEY, CDR2 SVGAGI. The V and J ends lost 5 bases and 2 bases respectively, with 16 bases between them. The CDR3 is 15 amino acids. The CDR3 loop is CASSLLASVTYEQYF. CDR3 DNA: TGTGCCAGCAGTCTTCTGGCTAGCGTTACCTACGAGCAGTACTTC.

The chain joins TRBV5-4 to TRBJ2-1; D is undetermined. Trimming removed 1 base from V and 2 bases from J, with 7 bases in between. This CDR3 is built from 14 residues. Per the germline V gene, CDR1 is SGHNT and CDR2 is YYREEE (reference sequence). The CDR3 bases are TGTGCCAGCAGCTTGCTGAGAGCCTACAATGAGCAGTTCTTC. Translating gives CASSLLRAYNEQFF.

The chain couples TRBV11-3 to TRBJ2-3; unclear D gene. Germline assignment: CDR1 SGHNT and CDR2 YENEEA. V lost 0 bases and J 0 bases, leaving 19 bases between the germline ends. The CDR3 is 19 residues long. Here the CDR3 reads CASSLERRWSAHSTDTQYF. CDR3 DNA: TGTGCCAGCAGCTTAGAACGTCGTTGGAGCGCTCATAGCACAGATACGCAGTATTTT.

J is TRBJ2-3 and V is TRBV12-3 or TRBV12-4; 9 nucleotides match TRBD1. The V and J ends lost 5 bases and 9 bases, in that order; junction bases with no gene match: 3. The CDR3 length is 12 residues. DNA for the CDR3: TGTGCCAGCAGTCGGACAGGGGACACGCAGTATTTT. It codes for CASSRTGDTQYF.

This clone was detected only once. The chain has TRBV6-2 or TRBV6-3 and TRBJ2-2; D gene uncertain. V lost 6 bases, J lost 3 bases, and 14 bases lay in between. CDR1 is MNHEY and CDR2 is SVGEGT in the germline V gene. The CDR3 runs 15 residues. CDR3 sequence reads: CASRYQVAYTGELFF. CDR3 DNA: TGTGCCAGCAGGTACCAGGTTGCTTACACCGGGGAGCTGTTTTTT.

This clone has only one observation. The chain is built from TRBV5-1 and TRBJ1-4; 9 positions agree with TRBD1. The CDR3 has 17 amino acids. CDR1 and CDR2 (germline): SGHRS, YFSETQ. J was trimmed by 0 bases and V by 2 bases; bases with no gene match: 5. This chain's CDR3 is CASSLQGAVSTNEKLFF. CDR3 sequence (DNA): TGCGCCAGCAGCTTACAGGGGGCTGTTTCAACTAATGAAAAACTGTTTTTT. The full variable domain, with the rest looked up from reference TRBV5-1 and TRBJ1-4, is KAGVTQTPRYLIKTRGQQVTLSCSPISGHRSVSWYQQTPGQGLQFLFEYFSETQRNKGNFPGRFSGRQFSNSRSEMNVSTLELGDSALYLCASSLQGAVSTNEKLFFGSGTQLSVL.

The gene calls are TRBV24-1 and TRBJ2-3; D uncertain. The V end lost 3 bases, the J end lost 5 bases, and 8 bases lay between the germline ends. There are 13 residues in the CDR3. The germline CDR1 and CDR2 sequences are KGHDR and SFDVKD. DNA of the CDR3: TGTGCCACCAGTGATGCACCGGGAGATACGCAGTATTTT. This sequence encodes CATSDAPGDTQYF.

The rearrangement joins TRBV27 to TRBJ2-7; TRBD1 aligns across 8 bases. The ends lost 2 bases at V and 6 bases at J; junction bases unmatched: 6. Germline V CDR1 and CDR2: MNHEY, SMNVEV (reference sequence). This CDR3 is built from 14 residues. CDR3 amino acids: CASSLRTGLFEQYF. DNA of the CDR3: TGTGCCAGCAGTTTAAGGACAGGGCTCTTCGAGCAGTACTTC.

The CDR3 sequence: CASRGDSEQYF. CDR3 sequence (DNA): TGTGCCAGCAGGGGGGACAGCGAGCAGTACTTC. This chain uses TRBV2 with TRBJ2-7; 7 bases are a match to TRBD1. Germline CDR1 is SNHLY and CDR2 is FYNNEI. The CDR3 spans 11 residues. Trimming cost V 6 bases and J 6 bases; bases outside gene matches: 2.

CDR3 DNA: TGTGCCAGCAGTGCGGCAGGGGGTTCCTACGAGCAGTACTTC. Translating gives CASSAAGGSYEQYF. The chain carries TRBV25-1 and TRBJ2-7; 7 nucleotides line up with TRBD1. V gave up 4 bases and J gave up 1 base; unmatched junction bases: 4. CDR1 MGHDK and CDR2 SYGVNS come from the germline V gene. This CDR3 is built from 14 residues.

This chain links TRBV29-1 with TRBJ1-2; D uncertain. Trimming stripped 5 bases from V and 8 bases from J, with 15 bases between. Germline V gene sequence: CDR1 SQVTM, CDR2 ANQGSEA. This CDR3 region has 12 residues. The CDR3 spells CSVRNPSSGYTF. CDR3 nucleotide sequence: TGCAGCGTTCGTAATCCCTCCTCCGGCTACACCTTC. The full variable domain, rest sourced from reference TRBV29-1 and TRBJ1-2, is SAVISQKPSRDICQRGTSLTIQCQVDSQVTMMFWYRQQPGQSLTLIATANQGSEATYESGFVIDKFPISRPNLTFSTLTVSNMSPEDSSIYLCSVRNPSSGYTFGSGTRLTVV.

The rearrangement joins TRBV6-5 to TRBJ2-2; no definite D call. The germline V gene has CDR1 MNHEY and CDR2 SVGAGI. The germline V and J ends were trimmed by 0 bases and 6 bases, with 11 bases remaining between them. This CDR3 spans 15 amino acids. CDR3 in amino acids: CASSYSNRPAGELFF. CDR3 nucleotides: TGTGCCAGCAGTTACTCCAACAGACCGGCCGGGGAGCTGTTTTTT.

The genes are TRBV2 and TRBJ1-2, with 7 positions matching TRBD1. Trimming took 9 bases from V and 2 from J; bases not matched to a gene: 3. The CDR3 extends over 12 amino acids. The V gene's germline CDR1 is SNHLY and CDR2 FYNNEI. CDR3 bases: TGTGCCAGTTGGGGACAGAACTATGGCTACACCTTC. It encodes CASWGQNYGYTF.

The CDR3 DNA reads TGTGCCAGCAGCCAAACGAGGCCGGGGTACTTC. As protein: CASSQTRPGYF. The V and J genes are TRBV3-1 (or the pseudogene TRBV3-2) and TRBJ2-7, with unresolved D. V lost 2 bases, J lost 12 bases, and 11 bases lay in between. The CDR3 runs to 11 residues. Germline CDR1 LGHDT, CDR2 YNNKEL (reference sequence).

This clone showed up just once. V gene TRBV29-1 combines with J gene TRBJ2-1, with D unclear. The V gene's germline CDR1 is SQVTM and CDR2 ANQGSEA. The CDR3 length is 12 residues. V was cut by 1 base and J by 10 bases, with 11 bases left in between. The CDR3 DNA sequence: TGCAGCGTTGAAGGTGGAGTTAGAGAGCAGTTCTTC. Translating it yields CSVEGGVREQFF.

The rearrangement joins TRBV7-9 to TRBJ2-3; TRBD1 agrees at 7 bases. The ends lost 1 base at V and 4 bases at J; junction bases unmatched: 5. Per the germline V gene, CDR1 is SEHNR and CDR2 is FQNEAQ (reference sequence). The CDR3 is 15 amino acids. The CDR3 sequence: CASSLEGGVADTQYF. The CDR3 DNA reads as TGTGCCAGCAGCTTAGAAGGGGGCGTCGCAGATACGCAGTATTTT.

The chain couples TRBV19 to TRBJ2-7, with TRBD1 matching over 11 bases. CDR3 size: 14 residues. The V and J ends lost 5 bases and 6 bases, in that order; junction bases with no gene match: 6. Germline CDR1 LNHDA, CDR2 SQIVND (reference sequence). The CDR3 DNA follows: TGTGCCAGTAGTCCTTGGACAGGGGGCGGCGAGCAGTACTTC. Amino acid sequence: CASSPWTGGGEQYF.

This sequence joins TRBV5-1 and TRBJ2-2; 12 positions agree with TRBD2. Germline V gives CDR1 SGHRS, CDR2 YFSETQ. The CDR3 extends over 18 amino acids. With V trimmed by 2 bases and J by 3 bases, 8 bases remained unmatched. This CDR3 reads CASSLKSSGRGYTGELFF. CDR3 sequence (DNA): TGCGCCAGCAGCTTAAAGTCTAGCGGGAGGGGGTACACCGGGGAGCTGTTTTTT.

This clone was detected only once. The chain has TRBV11-2 and TRBJ1-6, with 10 bases lining up with TRBD1. Per the germline V gene, CDR1 is SGHAT and CDR2 is FQNNGV. The V gene end was trimmed by 5 bases and the J gene end by 9 bases; junction bases not matched to a gene: 7. The CDR3 runs 15 residues. The chain's CDR3 is CASSRRQGAISPLHF. DNA of the CDR3: TGTGCCAGCAGCCGAAGACAGGGGGCGATTTCACCCCTCCACTTT.

The J gene is TRBJ1-6, the V gene TRBV6-6, with a tentative D call TRBD1 (6 bases). The germline gives CDR1 MNHNY, CDR2 SVGAGI (reference sequence). The CDR3 length is 14 residues. Trimming took off 4 bases at V and 7 bases at J, with 11 bases between the two ends. CDR3: CASSLDSQNSPLHF. The CDR3 bases are TGTGCCAGCAGTTTGGACAGCCAAAATTCACCCCTCCACTTT.

The rearrangement uses TRBV30 and TRBJ2-7, with D possibly matching TRBD1 (5 bases). This CDR3 has 14 amino acids. The V end lost 3 bases, the J end lost 1 base, and 13 bases lay between the germline ends. Germline CDR1 GTSNPN, CDR2 SVGIG (reference sequence). Written as DNA, the CDR3 is TGTGCCTGGAGCCGACCCCCAGGGTCCTACGAGCAGTACTTC. Translated, it gives CAWSRPPGSYEQYF.

The V call is TRBV11-2, the J call TRBJ2-3; 8 bases agree with TRBD2. The CDR3 is 16 amino acids. The germline V gene encodes CDR1 SGHAT and CDR2 FQNNGV. V was clipped by 5 bases and J by 4 bases; unmatched bases: 11. The CDR3 DNA follows: TGTGCCAGCAGCCCCGCCCCAGCGGGAGCATCAGATACGCAGTATTTT. Residues: CASSPAPAGASDTQYF.

This sequence joins TRBV5-6 and TRBJ2-7, with 8 bases fitting TRBD2. The germline gives CDR1 SGHDT, CDR2 YYEEEE. V shed 4 bases and J 4 bases; nucleotides not matched to a gene: 7. The CDR3 length is 14 residues. The CDR3 here is CASSPLTSEYEQYF. The CDR3 DNA reads as TGTGCCAGCAGCCCCTTGACTAGCGAATACGAGCAGTACTTC.

The chain recombines TRBV11-2 with TRBJ2-1; 7 nucleotides align to TRBD1. Germline loops: CDR1 SGHAT, CDR2 FQNNGV. CDR3 size: 15 residues. V lost 7 bases to trimming and J lost 6 bases; unmatched junction nucleotides: 12. The CDR3 DNA reads as TGTGCCAGCACCATAAGACAGGGAAGGGGCAATGAGCAGTTCTTC. It translates to CASTIRQGRGNEQFF.

The chain combines TRBV3-1 (or the pseudogene TRBV3-2) with TRBJ2-7; D remains unclear. The V gene's germline CDR1 is LGHDT and CDR2 YNNKEL (reference sequence). The CDR3 runs 11 residues. V was clipped by 5 bases and J by 3 bases, with 5 bases between them. The CDR3 spells CASSNNYEQYF. The CDR3 DNA reads as TGTGCCAGCAGCAACAACTACGAGCAGTACTTC.

The chain links TRBV28 to TRBJ2-1; 8 nucleotides align to TRBD2. CDR1 and CDR2 from the germline V gene are MDHEN and SYDVKM. CDR3 length: 16 amino acids. The J segment lost 1 base and the V segment lost 8 bases, leaving 10 bases of the junction unmatched. The CDR3 reads CASGSPGGRSYNEQFF. The CDR3 DNA follows: TGTGCCAGCGGAAGTCCTGGCGGGAGGTCCTACAATGAGCAGTTCTTC.

The rearrangement uses TRBV10-3 and TRBJ1-5, with D hard to call. There are 12 residues in the CDR3. Germline V lookup: CDR1 ENHRY, CDR2 SYGVKD. V was shortened by 4 bases and J by 5 bases, with 6 bases between the two germline ends. As DNA, the CDR3 is TGTGCCATCAGTGCCACGGATCAGCCCCAGCATTTT. Amino acids: CAISATDQPQHF.